This T cell receptor (beta chain) is from a study of T cells in Graves' hyperthyroidism and ophthalmopathy. TCR beta CDR3 regions were amplified from RNA transcripts. The study used the HTBI primer set for a first-round RT-PCR of the TCR CDR3. From the multiplex PCR reads, TCRdb called clonotypes with MiXCR, one entry per CDR3 protein. Of about 510,000 distinct CDR3 sequences listed, about 45% were seen once; the top ten hold about 43%. Trimming shortened V by 5 bases and J by 1 base, and 14 bases separated the two germline ends. This CDR3 is built from 15 residues. CDR1 and CDR2 (germline): SEHNR, FQNEAQ (reference sequence).

The sequence was obtained from an adult woman with Graves' disease, either hyperthyroidism or ophthalmopathy (not recorded which). The rearrangement joins TRBV7-9 to TRBJ1-1; D is ambiguous. Material for sequencing was peripheral blood or thyroid tissue (not recorded which). The CDR3 sequence is CASSRAEGWNTEAFF. The CDR3 DNA is TGTGCCAGCAGCCGGGCGGAGGGATGGAACACTGAAGCTTTCTTT.